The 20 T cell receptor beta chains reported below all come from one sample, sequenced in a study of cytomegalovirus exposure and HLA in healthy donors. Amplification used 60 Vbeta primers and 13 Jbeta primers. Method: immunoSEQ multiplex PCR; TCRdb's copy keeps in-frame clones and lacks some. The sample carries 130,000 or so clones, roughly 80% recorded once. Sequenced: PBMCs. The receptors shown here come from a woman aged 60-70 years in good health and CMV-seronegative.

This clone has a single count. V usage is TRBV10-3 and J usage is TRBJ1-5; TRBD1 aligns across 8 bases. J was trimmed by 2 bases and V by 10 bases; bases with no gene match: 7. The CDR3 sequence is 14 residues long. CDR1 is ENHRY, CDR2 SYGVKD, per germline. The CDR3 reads CATLPGQGNQPQHF. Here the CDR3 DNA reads TGTGCCACTCTACCGGGACAGGGCAATCAGCCCCAGCATTTT.

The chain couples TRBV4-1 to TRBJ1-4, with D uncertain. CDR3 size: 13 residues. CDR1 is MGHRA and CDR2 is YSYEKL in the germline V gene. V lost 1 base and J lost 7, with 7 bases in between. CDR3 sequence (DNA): TGCGCCAGCAGCCAAGTATTCGGTGAAAAACTGTTTTTT. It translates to CASSQVFGEKLFF.

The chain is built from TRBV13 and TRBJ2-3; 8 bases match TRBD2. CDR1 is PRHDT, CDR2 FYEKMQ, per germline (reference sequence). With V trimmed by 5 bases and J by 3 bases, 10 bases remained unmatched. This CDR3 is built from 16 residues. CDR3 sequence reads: CASSHRGGDTTDTQYF. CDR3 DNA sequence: TGTGCCAGCAGCCACCGGGGGGGGGACACAACAGATACGCAGTATTTT.

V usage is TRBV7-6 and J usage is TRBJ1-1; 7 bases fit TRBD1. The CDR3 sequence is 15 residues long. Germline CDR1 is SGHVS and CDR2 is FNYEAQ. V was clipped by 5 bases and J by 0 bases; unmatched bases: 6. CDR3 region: CASSPSDRLNTEAFF. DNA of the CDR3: TGTGCCAGCAGCCCGTCGGACAGGTTGAACACTGAAGCTTTCTTT.

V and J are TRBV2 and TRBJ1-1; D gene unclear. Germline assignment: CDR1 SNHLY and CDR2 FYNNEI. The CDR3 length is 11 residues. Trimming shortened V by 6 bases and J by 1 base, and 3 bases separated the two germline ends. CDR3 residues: CASRQNTEAFF. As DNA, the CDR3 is TGTGCCAGCAGACAGAACACTGAAGCTTTCTTT. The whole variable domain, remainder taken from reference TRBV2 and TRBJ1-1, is EPEVTQTPSHQVTQMGQEVILRCVPISNHLYFYWYRQILGQKVEFLVSFYNNEISEKSEIFDDQFSVERPDGSNFTLKIRSTKLEDSAMYFCASRQNTEAFFGQGTRLTVV.

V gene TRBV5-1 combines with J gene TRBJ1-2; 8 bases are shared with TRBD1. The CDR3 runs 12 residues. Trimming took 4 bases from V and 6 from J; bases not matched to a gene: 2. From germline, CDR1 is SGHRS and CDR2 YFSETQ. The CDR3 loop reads CASSPDRDGYTF. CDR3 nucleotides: TGCGCCAGCAGCCCGGACAGGGATGGCTACACCTTC.

CDR3 in DNA: TGTGCCAGCAGTTCACAGGGATACAATGAGCAGTTCTTC. Translated: CASSSQGYNEQFF. The J gene is TRBJ2-1, the V gene TRBV2; tentatively, D is TRBD1 (6 bases). Germline values: CDR1 SNHLY, CDR2 FYNNEI. The CDR3 is 13 residues long. The V gene lost 5 bases and the J gene lost 4 bases, with 9 bases spanning the gap.

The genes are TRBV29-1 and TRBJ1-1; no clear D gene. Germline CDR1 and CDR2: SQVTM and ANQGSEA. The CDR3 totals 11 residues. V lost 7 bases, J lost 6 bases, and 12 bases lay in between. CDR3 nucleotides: TGCAGCGCACCGGTGATGTCTGAAGCTTTCTTT. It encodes CSAPVMSEAFF.

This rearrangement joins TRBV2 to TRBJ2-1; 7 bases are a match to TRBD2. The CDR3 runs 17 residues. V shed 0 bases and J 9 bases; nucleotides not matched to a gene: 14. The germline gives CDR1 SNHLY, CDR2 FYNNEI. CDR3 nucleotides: TGTGCCAGCAGTGAAGCGGGGGGAGGACTAGGCTTCATTGAGCAGTTCTTC. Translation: CASSEAGGGLGFIEQFF.

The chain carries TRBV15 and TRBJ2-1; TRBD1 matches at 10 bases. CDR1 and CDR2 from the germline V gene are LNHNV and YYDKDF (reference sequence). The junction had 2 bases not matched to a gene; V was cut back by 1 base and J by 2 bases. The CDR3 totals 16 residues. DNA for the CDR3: TGTGCCACCAGCAGAGGGGGGACAGGGGCCTACAATGAGCAGTTCTTC. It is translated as CATSRGGTGAYNEQFF. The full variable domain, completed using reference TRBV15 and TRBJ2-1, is DAMVIQNPRYQVTQFGKPVTLSCSQTLNHNVMYWYQQKSSQAPKLLFHYYDKDFNNEADTPDNFQSRRPNTSFCFLDIRSPGLGDTAMYLCATSRGGTGAYNEQFFGPGTRLTVL.

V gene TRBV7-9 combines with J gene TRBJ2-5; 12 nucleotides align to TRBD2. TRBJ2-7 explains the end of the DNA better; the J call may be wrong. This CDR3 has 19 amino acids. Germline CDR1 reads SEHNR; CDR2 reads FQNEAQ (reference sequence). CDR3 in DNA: TGTGCCAGCAGCTTAGGGGCTAGCGGGGGGGTATACTCCTCCTACGAGCAGTACTTC. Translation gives CASSLGASGGVYSSYEQYF.

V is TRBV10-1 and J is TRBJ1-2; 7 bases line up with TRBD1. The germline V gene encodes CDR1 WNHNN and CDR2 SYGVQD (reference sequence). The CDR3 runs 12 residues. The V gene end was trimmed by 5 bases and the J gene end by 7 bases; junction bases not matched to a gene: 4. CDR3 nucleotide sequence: TGCGCCAGCAGTAAATACAGGGGTGGCTACACCTTC. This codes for CASSKYRGGYTF.

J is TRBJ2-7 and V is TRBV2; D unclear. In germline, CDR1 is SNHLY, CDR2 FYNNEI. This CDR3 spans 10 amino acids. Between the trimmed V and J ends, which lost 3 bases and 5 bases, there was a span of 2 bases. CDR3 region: CASSDDEQYF. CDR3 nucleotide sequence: TGTGCCAGCAGTGACGACGAGCAGTACTTC.

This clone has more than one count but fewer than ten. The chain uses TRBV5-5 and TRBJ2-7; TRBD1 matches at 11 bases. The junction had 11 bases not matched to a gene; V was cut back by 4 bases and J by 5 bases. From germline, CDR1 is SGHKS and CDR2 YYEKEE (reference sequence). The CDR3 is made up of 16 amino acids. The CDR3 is CASSLDRGLTRNEQYF. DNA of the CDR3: TGTGCCAGCAGCCTGGACAGGGGGCTTACTCGCAACGAGCAGTACTTC.

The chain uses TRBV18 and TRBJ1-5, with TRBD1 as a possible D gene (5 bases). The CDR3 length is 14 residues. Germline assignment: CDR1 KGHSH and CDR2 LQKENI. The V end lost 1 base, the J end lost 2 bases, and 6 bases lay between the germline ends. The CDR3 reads CASSPRRGNQPQHF. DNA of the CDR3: TGTGCCAGCTCACCACGCAGGGGCAATCAGCCCCAGCATTTT.

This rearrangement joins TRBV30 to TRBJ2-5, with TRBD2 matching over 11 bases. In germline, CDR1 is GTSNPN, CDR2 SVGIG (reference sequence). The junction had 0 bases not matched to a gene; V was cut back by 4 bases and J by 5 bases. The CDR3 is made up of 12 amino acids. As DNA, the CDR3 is TGTGCCTGGACTAGCGGGAGGGAGACCCAGTACTTC. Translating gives CAWTSGRETQYF.

CDR3: CASSLGRGDTQYF. CDR3 bases: TGCGCCAGCAGCCTTGGACGGGGAGATACGCAGTATTTT. The chain employs TRBV4-1 and TRBJ2-3, with a tentative D call TRBD2 (5 bases). The CDR3 loop spans 13 amino acids. V was pared by 4 bases and J by 5 bases, with 10 bases between. The germline gives CDR1 MGHRA, CDR2 YSYEKL.

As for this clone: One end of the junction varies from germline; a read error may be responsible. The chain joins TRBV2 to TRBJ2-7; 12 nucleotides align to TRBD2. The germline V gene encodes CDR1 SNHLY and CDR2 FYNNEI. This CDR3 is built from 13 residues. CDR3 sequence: CASSDPSGRAQHF. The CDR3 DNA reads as TGTGCCAGCAGTGACCCTAGCGGGAGGGCGCAGCACTTC.

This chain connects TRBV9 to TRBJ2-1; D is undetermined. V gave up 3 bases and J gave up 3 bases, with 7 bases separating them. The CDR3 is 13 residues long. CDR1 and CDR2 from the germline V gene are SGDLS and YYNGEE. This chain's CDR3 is CASSGTNYNEQFF. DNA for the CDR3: TGTGCCAGCAGCGGTACTAACTACAATGAGCAGTTCTTC.

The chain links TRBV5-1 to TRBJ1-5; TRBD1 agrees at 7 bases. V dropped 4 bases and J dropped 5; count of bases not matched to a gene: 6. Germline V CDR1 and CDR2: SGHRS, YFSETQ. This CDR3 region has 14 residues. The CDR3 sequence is CASSMTGKDQPQHF. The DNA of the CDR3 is TGCGCCAGCAGCATGACAGGGAAGGATCAGCCCCAGCATTTT.